Here is one T cell receptor (beta chain) with its context. Antigen specificity is unknown. The V and J ends lost 7 bases and 2 bases respectively, with 23 bases between them. The CDR3 consists of 17 residues. These data come from a study of T-cell memory formation after mild COVID-19. Overall study results and limits: Later expanders leaned CD4+, whereas clones that contracted between day 15 and 85 were balanced CD4/CD8.

After 5'RACE with constant-segment primers, TCR alpha and TCR beta cDNA libraries carrying sample barcodes and UMIs were obtained. MiXCR, run by TCRdb on the 5' RACE reads, gives a single entry per CDR3 protein. The table lists 350,000 to 500,000 distinct CDR3 sequences, roughly a quarter of them singletons. The receptor was isolated from an adult woman who had mild COVID-19 (a few samples of this study predate the infection). Cell type and time point are not known. Sequencing was performed on PBMCs or a T cell subset sorted from them (not recorded which). The genes are TRBV12-3 or TRBV12-4 and TRBJ1-2; D perhaps matches TRBD1 (6 bases). The CDR3, as DNA: TGTGCCAGCAACCCCCGTGCGACAGGTGGAGACAACTATGGCTACACCTTC. This translates into CASNPRATGGDNYGYTF.